Presented here are 5 T cell receptor beta chains from one specimen sequenced in a study of cytomegalovirus exposure and HLA in healthy donors. 60 Vbeta and 13 Jbeta primers were used in PCR. Using immunoSEQ multiplex PCR, the repertoire was profiled, and TCRdb retains in-frame clones only, with some absent. Here the sample spans about 200,000 clones, roughly 78% being singletons. The sequenced sample consisted of PBMCs. Receptors originate from a girl aged 5-17 years in good health and CMV-seropositive.

In this sample, this clone turned up once. The chain uses TRBV19 and TRBJ2-2; the match to TRBD2 covers 10 bases. CDR3 size: 16 residues. V lost 4 bases, J lost 6 bases, and 8 bases stayed unmatched. The germline V gene encodes CDR1 LNHDA and CDR2 SQIVND (reference sequence). CDR3 protein: CASSTSSGGIAGELFF. CDR3 in DNA: TGTGCCAGTAGTACGTCTAGCGGGGGTATAGCCGGGGAGCTGTTTTTT.

This clone occurred a few times. The CDR3 here is CASTGQVTYEQYF. CDR3 bases: TGTGCCAGCACCGGACAGGTAACCTACGAGCAGTACTTC. The rearrangement links TRBV6-1 to TRBJ2-7, with 7 bases matching TRBD1. The V gene end was trimmed by 7 bases and the J gene end by 2 bases; junction bases not matched to a gene: 5. The germline CDR1 and CDR2 sequences are MNHNS and SASEGT. This CDR3 region has 13 residues.

The rearrangement uses TRBV7-2 and TRBJ1-6, with D unresolved. Germline V gives CDR1 SGHTA, CDR2 FQGNSA. This CDR3 region has 12 residues. The germline V and J ends were trimmed by 4 bases and 12 bases, with 10 bases remaining between them. In DNA form, the CDR3 reads TGTGCCAGCAGCTCAAACATGATACCCCTCCACTTT. It encodes CASSSNMIPLHF.

The chain couples TRBV5-4 to TRBJ1-2; D may be TRBD1 (6 bases). The CDR3 is made up of 13 amino acids. Trimming removed 2 bases from V and 8 bases from J, with 13 bases in between. Germline V lookup: CDR1 SGHNT, CDR2 YYREEE (reference sequence). The DNA of the CDR3 is TGTGCCAGCAGCTTCGCAGGGGCGAAAGGCTACACCTTC. Translating gives CASSFAGAKGYTF.

The CDR3 is CASSQFRDREGVGYGYTF. The DNA for the CDR3 is TGCGCCAGCAGCCAGTTCCGGGACAGGGAGGGTGTAGGGTATGGCTACACCTTC. This rearrangement joins TRBV4-1 to TRBJ1-2; TRBD1 agrees at 9 bases. Germline loops: CDR1 MGHRA, CDR2 YSYEKL. CDR3 size: 18 residues. J gave up 5 bases and V 3 bases, and 16 bases lay outside the gene matches.